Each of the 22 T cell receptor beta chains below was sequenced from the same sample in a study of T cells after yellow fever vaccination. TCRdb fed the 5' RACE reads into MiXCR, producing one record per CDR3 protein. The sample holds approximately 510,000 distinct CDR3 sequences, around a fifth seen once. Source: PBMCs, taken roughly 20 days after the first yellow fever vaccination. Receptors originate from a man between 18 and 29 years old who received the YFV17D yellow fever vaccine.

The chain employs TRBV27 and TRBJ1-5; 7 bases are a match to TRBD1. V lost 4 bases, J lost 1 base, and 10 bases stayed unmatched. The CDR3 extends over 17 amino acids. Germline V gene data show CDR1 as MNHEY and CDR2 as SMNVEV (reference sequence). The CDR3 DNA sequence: TGTGCCAGCAGTTCTTGGACAGGATGGGGGAGCAATCAGCCCCAGCATTTT. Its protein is CASSSWTGWGSNQPQHF.

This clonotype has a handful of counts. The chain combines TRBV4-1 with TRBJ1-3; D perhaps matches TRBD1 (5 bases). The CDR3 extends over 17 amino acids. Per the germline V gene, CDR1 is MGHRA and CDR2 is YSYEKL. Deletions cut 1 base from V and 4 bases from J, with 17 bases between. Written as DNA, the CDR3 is TGCGCCAGCAGCCAAGGATGGGGGGGACCTTTCGGAAACACCATATATTTT. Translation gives CASSQGWGGPFGNTIYF.

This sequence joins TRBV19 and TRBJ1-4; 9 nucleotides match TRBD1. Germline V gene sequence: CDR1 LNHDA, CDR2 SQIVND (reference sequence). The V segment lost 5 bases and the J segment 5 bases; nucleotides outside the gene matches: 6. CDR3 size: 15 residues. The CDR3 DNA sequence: TGTGCCAGTAGTGCGGTGACAGGGGGAAATGAAAAACTGTTTTTT. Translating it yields CASSAVTGGNEKLFF.

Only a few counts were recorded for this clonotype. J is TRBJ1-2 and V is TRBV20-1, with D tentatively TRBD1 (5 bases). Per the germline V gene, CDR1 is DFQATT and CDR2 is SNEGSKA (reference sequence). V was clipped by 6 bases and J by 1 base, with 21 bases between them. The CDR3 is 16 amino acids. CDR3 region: CSAPITRGTVNYGYTF. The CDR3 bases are TGCAGTGCGCCGATCACGCGAGGGACCGTTAACTATGGCTACACCTTC.

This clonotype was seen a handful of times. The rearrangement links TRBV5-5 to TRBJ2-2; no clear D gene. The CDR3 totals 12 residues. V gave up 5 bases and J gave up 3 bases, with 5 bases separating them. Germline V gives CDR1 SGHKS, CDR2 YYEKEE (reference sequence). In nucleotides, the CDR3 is TGTGCCAGCAGACCCCACACCGGGGAGCTGTTTTTT. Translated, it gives CASRPHTGELFF.

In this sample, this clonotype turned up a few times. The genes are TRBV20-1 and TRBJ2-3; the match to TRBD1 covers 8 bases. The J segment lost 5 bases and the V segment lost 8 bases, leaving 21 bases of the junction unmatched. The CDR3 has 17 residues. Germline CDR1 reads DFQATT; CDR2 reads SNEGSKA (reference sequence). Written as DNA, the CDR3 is TGCAGTACGTCCGGTGAGGGGACAGGAAGGATAGAAGATACGCAGTATTTT. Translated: CSTSGEGTGRIEDTQYF.

The CDR3 region has the DNA TGTGCCATCAGTTTAGGACAGGGGGCTTCCTACGAGCAGTACGTC. It translates to CAISLGQGASYEQYV. The V gene is TRBV10-3, the J gene TRBJ2-7, with 11 bases fitting TRBD1. In germline, CDR1 is ENHRY, CDR2 SYGVKD. The V and J ends lost 5 bases and 1 base, in that order; junction bases with no gene match: 4. CDR3 size: 15 residues.

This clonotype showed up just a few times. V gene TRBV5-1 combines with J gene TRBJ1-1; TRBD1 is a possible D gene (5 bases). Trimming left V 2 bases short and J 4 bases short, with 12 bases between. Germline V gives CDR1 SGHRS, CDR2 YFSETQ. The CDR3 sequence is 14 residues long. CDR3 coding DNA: TGCGCCAGCAGCTTATATGGGGCCCTCACTGAAGCTTTCTTT. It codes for CASSLYGALTEAFF. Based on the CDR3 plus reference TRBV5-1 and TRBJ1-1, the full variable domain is KAGVTQTPRYLIKTRGQQVTLSCSPISGHRSVSWYQQTPGQGLQFLFEYFSETQRNKGNFPGRFSGRQFSNSRSEMNVSTLELGDSALYLCASSLYGALTEAFFGQGTRLTVV.

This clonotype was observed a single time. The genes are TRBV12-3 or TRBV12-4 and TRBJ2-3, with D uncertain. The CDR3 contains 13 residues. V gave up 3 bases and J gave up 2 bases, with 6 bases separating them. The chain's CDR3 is CASSFAATDTQYF. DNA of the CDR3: TGTGCCAGCAGTTTCGCAGCCACAGATACGCAGTATTTT.

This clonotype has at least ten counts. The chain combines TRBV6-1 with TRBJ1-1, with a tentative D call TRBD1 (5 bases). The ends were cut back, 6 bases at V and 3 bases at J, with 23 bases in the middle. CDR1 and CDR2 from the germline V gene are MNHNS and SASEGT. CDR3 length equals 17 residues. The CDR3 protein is CASRDFSRGGTHTEAFF. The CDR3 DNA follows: TGTGCCAGCAGGGACTTCAGCCGTGGGGGGACCCACACTGAAGCTTTCTTT.

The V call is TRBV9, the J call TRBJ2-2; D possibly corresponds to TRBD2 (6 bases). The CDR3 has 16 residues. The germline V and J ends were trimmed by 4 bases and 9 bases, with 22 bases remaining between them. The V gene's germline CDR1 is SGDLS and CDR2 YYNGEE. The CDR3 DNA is TGTGCCAGCAGCCTCGATGGGGGGACTGGCCCCTGGGAGCTGTTTTTT. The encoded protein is CASSLDGGTGPWELFF. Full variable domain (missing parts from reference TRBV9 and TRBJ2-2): DSGVTQTPKHLITATGQRVTLRCSPRSGDLSVYWYQQSLDQGLQFLIQYYNGEERAKGNILERFSAQQFPDLHSELNLSSLELGDSALYFCASSLDGGTGPWELFFGEGSRLTVL.

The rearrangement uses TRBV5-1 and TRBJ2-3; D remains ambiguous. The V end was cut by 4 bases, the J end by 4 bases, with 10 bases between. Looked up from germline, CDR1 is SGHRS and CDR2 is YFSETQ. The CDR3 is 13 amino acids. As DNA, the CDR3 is TGCGCCAGCAGCCCCCCTCCTTCAGATACGCAGTATTTT. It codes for CASSPPPSDTQYF.

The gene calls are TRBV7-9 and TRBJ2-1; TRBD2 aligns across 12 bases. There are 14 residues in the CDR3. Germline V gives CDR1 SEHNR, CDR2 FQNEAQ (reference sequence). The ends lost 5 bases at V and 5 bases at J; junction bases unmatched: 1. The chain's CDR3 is CASSRTSGDNEQFF. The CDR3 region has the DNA TGTGCCAGCAGCCGGACTAGCGGGGACAATGAGCAGTTCTTC.

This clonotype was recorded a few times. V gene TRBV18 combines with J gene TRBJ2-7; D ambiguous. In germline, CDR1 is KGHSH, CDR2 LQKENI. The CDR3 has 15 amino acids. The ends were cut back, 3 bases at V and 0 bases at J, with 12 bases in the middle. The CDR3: CASSPGRLSSYEQYF. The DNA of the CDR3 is TGTGCCAGCTCACCCGGTAGATTAAGCTCCTACGAGCAGTACTTC. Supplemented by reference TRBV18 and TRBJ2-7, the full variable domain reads NAGVMQNPRHLVRRRGQEARLRCSPMKGHSHVYWYRQLPEEGLKFMVYLQKENIIDESGMPKERFSAEFPKEGPSILRIQQVVRGDSAAYFCASSPGRLSSYEQYFGPGTRLTVT.

In nucleotides, the CDR3 is TGTGCCAGCAGTTTAGCGGGACAGGGGGCCCGTAATGAAAAACTGTTTTTT. Translating it yields CASSLAGQGARNEKLFF. The chain recombines TRBV12-3 or TRBV12-4 with TRBJ1-4; 12 nucleotides match TRBD1. J was trimmed by 4 bases and V by 0 bases; bases with no gene match: 3. The CDR3 is 17 amino acids.

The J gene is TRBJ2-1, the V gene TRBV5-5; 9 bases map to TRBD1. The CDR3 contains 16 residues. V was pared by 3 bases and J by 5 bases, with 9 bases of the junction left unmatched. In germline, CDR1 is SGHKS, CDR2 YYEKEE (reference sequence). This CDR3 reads CASSSTGTGWNNEQFF. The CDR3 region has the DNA TGTGCCAGCAGCTCTACCGGGACAGGGTGGAACAATGAGCAGTTCTTC.

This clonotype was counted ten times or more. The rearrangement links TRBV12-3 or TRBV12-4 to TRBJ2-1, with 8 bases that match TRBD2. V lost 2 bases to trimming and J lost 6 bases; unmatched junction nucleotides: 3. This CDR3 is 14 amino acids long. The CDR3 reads CASSLTGTSNEQFF. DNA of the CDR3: TGTGCCAGCAGTTTAACCGGGACTAGCAATGAGCAGTTCTTC.

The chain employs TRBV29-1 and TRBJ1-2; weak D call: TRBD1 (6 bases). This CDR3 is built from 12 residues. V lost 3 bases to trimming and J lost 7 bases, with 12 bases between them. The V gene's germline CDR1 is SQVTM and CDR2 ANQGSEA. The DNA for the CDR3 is TGCAGCGTTGAGGGGGGGGCAGGTGGCTACACCTTC. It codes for CSVEGGAGGYTF.

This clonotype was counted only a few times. The CDR3 sequence: CASSQGLYGYSGYTF. The CDR3 DNA sequence: TGCGCCAGCAGCCAGGGGCTGTACGGGTACTCTGGCTACACCTTC. The chain is built from TRBV5-1 and TRBJ1-2; maybe TRBD1 (6 bases). The V gene's germline CDR1 is SGHRS and CDR2 YFSETQ. CDR3 length: 15 amino acids. V was clipped by 4 bases and J by 7 bases, with 20 bases between them.

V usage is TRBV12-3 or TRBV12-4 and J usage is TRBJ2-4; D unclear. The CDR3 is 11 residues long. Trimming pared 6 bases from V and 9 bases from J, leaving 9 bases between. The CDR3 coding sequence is TGTGCCAGCAGCCCGCTGAGCATTCAGTACTTC. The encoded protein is CASSPLSIQYF.

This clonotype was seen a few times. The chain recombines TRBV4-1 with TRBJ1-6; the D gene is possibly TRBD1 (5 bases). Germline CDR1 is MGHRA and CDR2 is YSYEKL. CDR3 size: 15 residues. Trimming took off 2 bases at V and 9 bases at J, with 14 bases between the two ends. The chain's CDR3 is CASSQPGTVGSPLHF. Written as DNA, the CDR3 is TGCGCCAGCAGCCAACCGGGGACCGTGGGTTCACCCCTCCACTTT.

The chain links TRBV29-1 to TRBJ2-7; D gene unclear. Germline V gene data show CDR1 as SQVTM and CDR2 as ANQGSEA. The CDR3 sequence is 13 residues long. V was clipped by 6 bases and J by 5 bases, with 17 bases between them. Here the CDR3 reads CSVRSPGRDEQYF. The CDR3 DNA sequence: TGCAGCGTCCGATCTCCGGGTAGGGACGAGCAGTACTTC.